What follows are 2 T cell receptor beta chains derived from one specimen sequenced in a study of T cells in Graves' hyperthyroidism and ophthalmopathy. Amplified regions were TCR beta CDR3 sequences from RNA transcripts. During a first-round RT-PCR of the TCR CDR3, the HTBI primer set was used. One entry per CDR3 protein, called by TCRdb with MiXCR from the multiplex PCR reads. The table shows approximately 410,000 distinct CDR3 sequences, with about 15% occurring only once. The sample taken for sequencing was blood. The source is a man between 18 and 29 years old with Graves' ophthalmopathy.

The gene calls are TRBV11-2 and TRBJ2-1, with 13 bases aligning to TRBD2. Germline V gives CDR1 SGHAT, CDR2 FQNNGV. V trimming: 4 bases; J trimming: 3 bases; junction bases outside the gene matches: 3. The CDR3 totals 16 residues. Here the CDR3 DNA reads TGTGCCAGCAGCTCCAGGACTAGCGGGAGCTACAATGAGCAGTTCTTC. Translating gives CASSSRTSGSYNEQFF.

Many counts were recorded for this clonotype. This chain connects TRBV12-3 or TRBV12-4 to TRBJ1-5; the match to TRBD1 covers 8 bases. The V gene end was trimmed by 6 bases and the J gene end by 3 bases; junction bases not matched to a gene: 7. The CDR3 has 15 amino acids. CDR3 DNA sequence: TGTGCCAGCAGGAAGGACAGGGAGGTCAATCAGCCCCAGCATTTT. This translates into CASRKDREVNQPQHF.